This record concerns one T cell receptor (beta chain) sequence. Its antigen is as yet unknown. The data derive from a study of beta chain features in type 1 diabetes. For the study at large: Across every sample, 85 million to 120 million sorted cells were examined in total. General study findings and limits: Across patients, naive, central memory and Treg TCRB repertoires exhibited apparently greater similarity than was observed across healthy donors. A cDNA-based sequencing approach could over-represent cells with high TCR expression. Among patients with Type 1 diabetes, TCRB CDR3s were moderately but significantly shorter in every one of the four CD4+ subsets.

Isolated RNA was reverse transcribed in full, so expressed TCRB transcripts were sequenced. Around 3.8 million reads per sample were averaged for naive, central memory and regulatory samples. This table comes from immunoSEQ multiplex PCR, and its TCRdb copy is limited to in-frame clones, with some not included. Seen here are hundreds of thousands of clones, more than 12% observed once, and the top ten hold 0.04%. The specimen was naive CD4+ T cells from blood. The sequence came from a man younger than 35 with type 1 diabetes.

The DNA of the CDR3 is TGTGCCAGCTCACCGGCTTGGACTAGCGGATCAGATACGCAGTATTTT. Its protein is CASSPAWTSGSDTQYF. The chain couples TRBV18 to TRBJ2-3; 10 nucleotides match TRBD2. This CDR3 is 16 amino acids long. Germline V gene data show CDR1 as KGHSH and CDR2 as LQKENI. The V segment lost 3 bases and the J segment 4 bases; nucleotides outside the gene matches: 7.